The clone carrying this T cell receptor beta chain was detected only a few times. The antigen is not known. The data are from a study of shared clonotypes between healthy human individuals. Regarding the study as a whole: Clonotype sharing among donors was thought likely to change with sequencing depth. Exclusively blood specimens were collected; tissue repertoires likely differ.

With 3 bases clipped from V and 5 bases from J, the junction kept 2 bases outside the gene matches. This CDR3 is 13 amino acids long. The germline V gene encodes CDR1 SGHAT and CDR2 FQNNGV. Sequencing was performed with immunoSEQ multiplex PCR; in TCRdb, only in-frame clones are kept and a portion is missing. The data contain around 1.9 million clones, 90% to 95% of them singletons. CD45RO-negative CD8 cells positively selected for CCR7 made up the naive population, which excluded terminally differentiated effector memory CD45RA+ cells. This rearrangement joins TRBV11-2 to TRBJ1-1, with 8 bases lining up with TRBD1. What was sequenced was naive CD8+ T cells from PBMCs. This sequence was found in a man between 18 and 35 years old in good health. Some clones in this sample may be carry-over from other donors' samples. Here the CDR3 reads CASSFGTGTEAFF. In DNA, the CDR3 is TGTGCCAGCAGCTTCGGGACAGGAACTGAAGCTTTCTTT.